This TCR beta chain was obtained from a study of blood T cell repertoires in COVID-19. Study background: T cells, B-cell-depleted T cells, or PBMCs provided the cDNA or gDNA that served as material.

V was shortened by 4 bases and J by 1 base, with 6 bases between the two germline ends. The CDR3 extends over 13 amino acids. Germline V gene sequence: CDR1 SGHKS, CDR2 YYEKEE (reference sequence). Original analysis: Amplification of reference gene primers was used by the study to estimate nucleated cell counts. Using immunoSEQ multiplex PCR, the repertoire was profiled, and TCRdb retains in-frame clones only, with some absent. Clone size and V and J calls were adopted from that table, with D and trimming inferred from the DNA. This table has some 200,000 clones, about 92% appearing once. The chain carries TRBV5-5 and TRBJ1-5; D call uncertain. The sample taken for sequencing was peripheral blood. The sequence was collected from a man under 40 with acute or convalescent COVID-19. The CDR3 region is CASSTVSNQPQHF. In nucleotides, the CDR3 is TGTGCCAGCAGCACTGTAAGCAATCAGCCCCAGCATTTT. Supplemented by reference TRBV5-5 and TRBJ1-5, the full variable domain reads DAGVTQSPTHLIKTRGQQVTLRCSPISGHKSVSWYQQVLGQGPQFIFQYYEKEERGRGNFPDRFSARQFPNYSSELNVNALLLGDSALYLCASSTVSNQPQHFGDGTRLSIL.